Given below is one T cell receptor beta chain in context. Its antigen is not identified. This entry comes from a study of CD8+ T cells in alopecia areata. Study summary: Dosing spanned 6 to 18 months on tofacitinib, then 6 months off drug. Broader study findings: Affected scalp, especially in alopecia totalis/universalis, had a higher clonality than normal scalp did.

TCR sequencing used cDNA made by reverse transcription of extracted RNA. Here immunoSEQ multiplex PCR was the method, and the copy in TCRdb shows in-frame clones only, minus some. The sample comprises 7,000 to 9,500 clones, 55% of which are singletons, and approximately 13% rests with the top ten. The CDR3 totals 16 residues. Germline assignment: CDR1 SGDLS and CDR2 YYNGEE. The ends were cut back, 2 bases at V and 0 bases at J, with 9 bases in the middle. Alopecia areata patients gave lesional scalp punch biopsies and peripheral blood samples. The TCR was taken from a human donor with alopecia areata. The sample here was skin, taken at week 0. The V call is TRBV9, the J call TRBJ2-6, with a tentative D call TRBD1 (5 bases). The CDR3 DNA reads as TGTGCCAGCAGCGTCGACAGCAACTCTGGGGCCAACGTCCTGACTTTC. This gives the protein CASSVDSNSGANVLTF.